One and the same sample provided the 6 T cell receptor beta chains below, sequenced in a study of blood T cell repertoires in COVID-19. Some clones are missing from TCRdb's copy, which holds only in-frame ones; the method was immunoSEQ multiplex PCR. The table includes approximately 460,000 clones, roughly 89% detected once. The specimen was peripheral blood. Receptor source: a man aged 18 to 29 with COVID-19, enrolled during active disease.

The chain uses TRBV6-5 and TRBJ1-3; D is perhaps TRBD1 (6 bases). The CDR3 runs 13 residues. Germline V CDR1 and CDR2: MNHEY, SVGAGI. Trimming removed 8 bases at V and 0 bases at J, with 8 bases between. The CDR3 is CASQQGSGNTIYF. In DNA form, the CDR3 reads TGTGCCAGCCAACAGGGCTCTGGAAACACCATATATTTT.

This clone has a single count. CDR3 loop: CASSRRGGRDPGELFF. CDR3 DNA: TGTGCCAGCAGCCGCCGAGGCGGGAGGGACCCCGGGGAGCTGTTTTTT. V gene TRBV13 combines with J gene TRBJ2-2; 9 bases are shared with TRBD2. The CDR3 length is 16 residues. V gave up 5 bases and J gave up 6 bases; unmatched junction bases: 10. Germline V lookup: CDR1 PRHDT, CDR2 FYEKMQ (reference sequence).

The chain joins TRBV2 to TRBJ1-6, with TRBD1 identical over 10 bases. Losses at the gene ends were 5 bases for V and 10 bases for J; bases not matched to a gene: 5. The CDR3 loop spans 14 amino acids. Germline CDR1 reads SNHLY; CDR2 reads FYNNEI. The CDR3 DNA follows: TGTGCCAGCAGTACGGGACAGGGGTTCTCACCCCTCCACTTT. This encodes CASSTGQGFSPLHF.

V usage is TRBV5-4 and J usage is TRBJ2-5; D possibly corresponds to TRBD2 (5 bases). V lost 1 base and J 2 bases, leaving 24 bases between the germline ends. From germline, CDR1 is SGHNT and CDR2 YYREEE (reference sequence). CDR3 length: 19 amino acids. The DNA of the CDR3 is TGTGCCAGCAGCTTGCCCGGAGACTACAACAGAGGAGCTCAAGAGACCCAGTACTTC. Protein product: CASSLPGDYNRGAQETQYF.

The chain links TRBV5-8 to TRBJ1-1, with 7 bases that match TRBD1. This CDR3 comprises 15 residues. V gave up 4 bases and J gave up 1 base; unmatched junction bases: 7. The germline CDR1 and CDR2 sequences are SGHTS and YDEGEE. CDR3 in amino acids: CASSNGTVSNTEAFF. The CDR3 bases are TGTGCCAGCAGCAACGGGACAGTGTCGAACACTGAAGCTTTCTTT.

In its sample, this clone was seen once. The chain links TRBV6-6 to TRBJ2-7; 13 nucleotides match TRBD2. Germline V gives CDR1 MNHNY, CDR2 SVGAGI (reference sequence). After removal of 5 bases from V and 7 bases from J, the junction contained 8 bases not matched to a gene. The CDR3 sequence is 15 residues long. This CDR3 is CASSATSGGLGEQYF. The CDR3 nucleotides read TGTGCCAGCAGTGCGACTAGCGGGGGGCTGGGGGAGCAGTACTTC.